The sequence of this T cell receptor beta chain was determined in a study of blood T cell repertoires in COVID-19. Per the germline V gene, CDR1 is KGHSH and CDR2 is LQKENI. Trimming took 2 bases from V and 4 from J; bases not matched to a gene: 9. The CDR3 contains 17 residues. Sequenced by immunoSEQ multiplex PCR; TCRdb stores in-frame clones only, minus some. The sample gives tens of thousands of clones, roughly 88% of which show up once; 0.95% to 1.3% is in the top ten. The sequenced sample was peripheral blood. This TCR was recovered from a woman aged 45 to 65 in a cohort sampled during active COVID-19. The J gene is TRBJ1-5, the V gene TRBV18, with 9 bases matching TRBD1. CDR3 sequence reads: CASSPRGDRVLNQPQHF. In nucleotides, the CDR3 is TGTGCCAGCTCACCAAGAGGGGACAGGGTTTTGAATCAGCCCCAGCATTTT.